The next 29 T cell receptor beta chains were all read from a single sample in a study of shared clonotypes between healthy human individuals. Measured with immunoSEQ multiplex PCR; TCRdb has only the in-frame clones, and not every one. The sample has 2 million to 2.5 million clones, under 97% seen once; the top ten hold around 0.13%. The sample taken for sequencing was naive CD4+ T cells sorted from blood. The subset here: CD45RA+ positively selected. These receptors all stem from a man in his late teens or twenties in good health.

The V call is TRBV10-3, the J call TRBJ2-7, with 7 bases identical to TRBD1. Per the germline V gene, CDR1 is ENHRY and CDR2 is SYGVKD. CDR3 length equals 16 residues. V was pared by 5 bases and J by 0 bases, with 10 bases of the junction left unmatched. The CDR3 DNA sequence: TGTGCCATCAGTCGAGGGGGCTTCCCGAGCTCCTACGAGCAGTACTTC. This codes for CAISRGGFPSSYEQYF.

In DNA form, the CDR3 reads TGTGCCAGCAGTTACTCTGTGACGTTAGGGTCCTACGAGCAGTACTTC. Encoded protein: CASSYSVTLGSYEQYF. The chain employs TRBV6-5 and TRBJ2-7; unclear D gene. This CDR3 has 16 residues. Trimming left V 0 bases short and J 1 base short, with 13 bases between. Germline assignment: CDR1 MNHEY and CDR2 SVGAGI.

This chain connects TRBV28 to TRBJ1-2; TRBD1 is a possible D gene (6 bases). CDR1 and CDR2 (germline): MDHEN, SYDVKM. This CDR3 spans 14 amino acids. V lost 3 bases, J lost 3 bases, and 11 bases lay in between. The CDR3: CASSFRTAYYGYTF. CDR3 coding DNA: TGTGCCAGCAGTTTTAGGACAGCCTACTATGGCTACACCTTC.

This clone was found once. The chain joins TRBV5-6 to TRBJ2-3; maybe TRBD1 (6 bases). The length of the CDR3 is 15 residues. V was trimmed by 4 bases and J by 2 bases, leaving 14 bases between them. Germline values: CDR1 SGHDT, CDR2 YYEEEE. The CDR3 region is CASSRQVISTDTQYF. DNA of the CDR3: TGTGCCAGCAGCCGACAGGTCATATCCACAGATACGCAGTATTTT.

This clone was seen a single time. The sample carries other DNA sequences with the same CDR3. The rearrangement joins TRBV5-1 to TRBJ1-1; D is ambiguous. The germline CDR1 and CDR2 sequences are SGHRS and YFSETQ. The CDR3 extends over 13 amino acids. Trimming shortened V by 1 base and J by 2 bases, and 6 bases separated the two germline ends. The CDR3 loop is CASSLNSNTEAFF. The CDR3, as DNA: TGCGCCAGCAGCTTGAACAGTAACACTGAAGCTTTCTTT.

As for this clone: Other DNA sequences in the sample encode the same CDR3. The rearrangement joins TRBV5-1 to TRBJ2-2; D assignment may be TRBD1 or TRBD2 (7 bases each). This CDR3 spans 16 amino acids. The germline V gene has CDR1 SGHRS and CDR2 YFSETQ. V was trimmed by 5 bases and J by 2 bases, leaving 16 bases between them. CDR3 sequence: CASSLSGTANTGELFF. The CDR3 DNA reads TGCGCCAGCAGTCTAAGCGGGACAGCAAACACCGGGGAGCTGTTTTTT.

The chain has TRBV4-3 and TRBJ1-5, with D possibly TRBD1 on 6 matching bases. V lost 0 bases, J lost 7 bases, and 19 bases lay in between. CDR3 length: 17 residues. CDR1 LGHNA and CDR2 YSLEER come from the germline V gene. The CDR3 nucleotides read TGCGCCAGCAGCCAAGAATACTTCAGGGGCGTAAGACAGCCCCAGCATTTT. It translates to CASSQEYFRGVRQPQHF.

The chain links TRBV6-4 to TRBJ2-3, with 8 nucleotides matching TRBD1. Germline CDR1 reads MRHNA; CDR2 reads SNTAGT. CDR3 length: 15 amino acids. V lost 7 bases and J lost 2; bases outside the gene matches: 8. The CDR3 here is CASKLTGAFTDTQYF. CDR3 nucleotide sequence: TGTGCCAGCAAACTGACAGGGGCTTTCACAGATACGCAGTATTTT.

The rearrangement uses TRBV10-2 and TRBJ1-3, with D uncertain. CDR3 length: 16 residues. Trimming stripped 6 bases from V and 0 bases from J, with 15 bases between. Per germline, CDR1 WSHSY and CDR2 SAAADI. The CDR3 here is CASSETLISSGNTIYF. As DNA, the CDR3 is TGCGCCAGCAGCGAAACACTAATCAGCTCTGGAAACACCATATATTTT.

The chain links TRBV13 to TRBJ2-1, with 9 nucleotides matching TRBD1. The CDR3 totals 15 residues. Germline CDR1 reads PRHDT; CDR2 reads FYEKMQ (reference sequence). V was clipped by 5 bases and J by 3 bases; unmatched bases: 5. CDR3 loop: CASSADRGLYNEQFF. The CDR3 region has the DNA TGTGCCAGCAGCGCGGACAGGGGCCTCTACAATGAGCAGTTCTTC.

The chain employs TRBV28 and TRBJ2-3, with unresolved D. The CDR3 sequence is 11 residues long. V lost 4 bases and J 6 bases, leaving 5 bases between the germline ends. The germline CDR1 and CDR2 sequences are MDHEN and SYDVKM. CDR3 amino acids: CASSSSDTQYF. DNA for the CDR3: TGTGCCAGCAGTTCGAGCGATACGCAGTATTTT.

This clone is a singleton in its sample. The rearrangement uses TRBV19 and TRBJ1-1; D possibly corresponds to TRBD1 (5 bases). Germline lookup yields CDR1 LNHDA and CDR2 SQIVND (reference sequence). V was clipped by 9 bases and J by 4 bases, with 18 bases between them. There are 14 residues in the CDR3. The CDR3 spells CASGRGVLGTEAFF. DNA of the CDR3: TGTGCCAGCGGACGGGGGGTGTTAGGCACTGAAGCTTTCTTT.

The gene calls are TRBV10-3 and TRBJ2-7; weak D call: TRBD2 (5 bases). V was shortened by 2 bases and J by 4 bases, with 9 bases between the two germline ends. The CDR3 extends over 13 amino acids. Looked up from germline, CDR1 is ENHRY and CDR2 is SYGVKD. The CDR3 spells CAISEEEAYEQYF. CDR3 DNA sequence: TGTGCCATCAGTGAGGAGGAGGCTTACGAGCAGTACTTC.

V is TRBV7-2 and J is TRBJ2-7; possible D gene TRBD1, 5 bases. Trimming removed 4 bases at V and 6 bases at J, with 10 bases between. The CDR3 spans 12 residues. Germline CDR1 reads SGHTA; CDR2 reads FQGNSA. The CDR3 loop is CASSSQGPEQYF. The CDR3 bases are TGTGCCAGCAGCTCTCAGGGCCCCGAGCAGTACTTC. The full variable domain, its missing parts supplied by reference TRBV7-2 and TRBJ2-7, is GAGVSQSPSNKVTEKGKDVELRCDPISGHTALYWYRQSLGQGLEFLIYFQGNSAPDKSGLPSDRFSAERTGGSVSTLTIQRTQQEDSAVYLCASSSQGPEQYFGPGTRLTVT.

This chain uses TRBV5-1 with TRBJ2-3; TRBD1 or TRBD2 may be the D gene (6 bases each). Trimming shortened V by 3 bases and J by 1 base, and 12 bases separated the two germline ends. Germline V gene lookup returns CDR1 SGHRS and CDR2 YFSETQ. This CDR3 contains 15 residues. CDR3 DNA sequence: TGCGCCAGCAGCTCCTCAGGGGAGGGCACAGATACGCAGTATTTT. This sequence encodes CASSSSGEGTDTQYF.

This clone was recorded only once. The chain is built from TRBV10-2 and TRBJ2-2; the D gene is possibly TRBD1 (6 bases). CDR3 length equals 15 residues. V shed 4 bases and J shed 5 bases, with 14 bases lying between them. Looked up from germline, CDR1 is WSHSY and CDR2 is SAAADI. CDR3 sequence: CASSGVTGGTGELFF. CDR3 bases: TGCGCCAGCAGTGGGGTGACAGGCGGAACCGGGGAGCTGTTTTTT.

The chain links TRBV5-6 to TRBJ2-7; weak D call: TRBD2 (5 bases). Germline V gene data show CDR1 as SGHDT and CDR2 as YYEEEE. Trimming left V 1 base short and J 3 bases short, with 8 bases between. This CDR3 comprises 13 residues. The CDR3 loop is CASSLLGVYEQYF. The CDR3, as DNA: TGTGCCAGCAGCTTGTTGGGAGTCTACGAGCAGTACTTC.

The gene calls are TRBV29-1 and TRBJ2-1, with 9 bases that match TRBD2. CDR1 is SQVTM, CDR2 ANQGSEA, per germline. Trimming took 7 bases from V and 5 from J; bases not matched to a gene: 9. CDR3 length: 14 residues. The CDR3 spells CSAFGASGNNEQFF. The DNA for the CDR3 is TGCAGCGCTTTTGGGGCTAGCGGGAACAATGAGCAGTTCTTC.

J is TRBJ2-7 and V is TRBV6-8, with TRBD1 identical over 12 bases. After removal of 1 base from V and 3 bases from J, the junction contained 4 bases not matched to a gene. CDR3 length: 16 residues. Germline V gives CDR1 MNHGY, CDR2 SAAAGT. The CDR3 DNA follows: TGTGCCAGCAGTTACTGGGACAGGGGGCGCCACTACGAGCAGTACTTC. Translating it yields CASSYWDRGRHYEQYF.

This rearrangement joins TRBV7-8 to TRBJ2-7, with D unresolved. V was cut by 1 base and J by 2 bases, with 9 bases left in between. The germline gives CDR1 SGHVS, CDR2 FQNEAQ. This CDR3 has 14 amino acids. The CDR3 nucleotides read TGTGCCAGCAGCTTAGAGACTGGGGCCTACGAGCAGTACTTC. This sequence encodes CASSLETGAYEQYF.

This chain joins TRBV28 and TRBJ2-7; 9 nucleotides line up with TRBD2. Germline loops: CDR1 MDHEN, CDR2 SYDVKM. This CDR3 has 13 residues. V gave up 8 bases and J gave up 3 bases; unmatched junction bases: 5. The CDR3 reads CASRAAGGYEQYF. CDR3 nucleotide sequence: TGTGCCAGCCGGGCAGCGGGGGGCTACGAGCAGTACTTC.

The chain has TRBV19 and TRBJ1-5; D not certain. Germline CDR1 and CDR2: LNHDA and SQIVND (reference sequence). The CDR3 extends over 15 amino acids. The germline V and J ends were trimmed by 3 bases and 1 base, with 10 bases remaining between them. The CDR3 nucleotides are TGTGCCAGTAGTATTCGCCAGAGGAGCAATCAGCCCCAGCATTTT. This gives the protein CASSIRQRSNQPQHF.

The chain recombines TRBV10-3 with TRBJ1-6; D gene unclear. The CDR3 is made up of 13 amino acids. The V and J ends lost 7 bases and 8 bases respectively, with 12 bases between them. Germline lookup yields CDR1 ENHRY and CDR2 SYGVKD. CDR3 sequence: CAITEGIDSPLHF. CDR3 sequence (DNA): TGTGCCATCACCGAGGGTATCGATTCACCCCTCCACTTT.

The rearrangement links TRBV5-6 to TRBJ1-2, with D uncertain. Germline lookup yields CDR1 SGHDT and CDR2 YYEEEE. This CDR3 comprises 13 residues. Trimming removed 2 bases from V and 4 bases from J, with 9 bases in between. The CDR3 DNA sequence: TGTGCCAGCAGCTTTTACAGCCTCTATGGCTACACCTTC. This sequence encodes CASSFYSLYGYTF. The full variable domain, its missing parts supplied by reference TRBV5-6 and TRBJ1-2, is DAGVTQSPTHLIKTRGQQVTLRCSPKSGHDTVSWYQQALGQGPQFIFQYYEEEERQRGNFPDRFSGHQFPNYSSELNVNALLLGDSALYLCASSFYSLYGYTFGSGTRLTVV.

The chain links TRBV7-2 to TRBJ1-2; D remains unclear. The CDR3 runs 15 residues. Germline lookup yields CDR1 SGHTA and CDR2 FQGNSA. The V and J ends lost 1 base and 0 bases respectively, with 9 bases between them. Written as DNA, the CDR3 is TGTGCCAGCAGCTTAGAACGCAGAGCTAACTATGGCTACACCTTC. This codes for CASSLERRANYGYTF.

This chain uses TRBV6-6 with TRBJ2-5; 10 positions match TRBD1. CDR3 length: 13 amino acids. V lost 9 bases, J lost 4 bases, and 5 bases stayed unmatched. Germline lookup yields CDR1 MNHNY and CDR2 SVGAGI (reference sequence). CDR3 residues: CASIDRGRETQYF. In DNA, the CDR3 is TGTGCCAGTATTGACAGGGGGCGAGAGACCCAGTACTTC.

This sequence joins TRBV7-9 and TRBJ2-1; D might be TRBD2 (5 bases). The CDR3 contains 13 residues. Germline V gives CDR1 SEHNR, CDR2 FQNEAQ (reference sequence). The V end lost 2 bases, the J end lost 8 bases, and 10 bases lay between the germline ends. CDR3 region: CASSLRGGDEQFF. Written as DNA, the CDR3 is TGTGCCAGCAGCTTACGCGGAGGAGATGAGCAGTTCTTC. Based on the CDR3 plus reference TRBV7-9 and TRBJ2-1, the full variable domain is DTGVSQNPRHKITKRGQNVTFRCDPISEHNRLYWYRQTLGQGPEFLTYFQNEAQLEKSRLLSDRFSAERPKGSFSTLEIQRTEQGDSAMYLCASSLRGGDEQFFGPGTRLTVL.

This rearrangement joins TRBV10-3 to TRBJ1-2; D possibly corresponds to TRBD1 (5 bases). Germline CDR1 reads ENHRY; CDR2 reads SYGVKD. The CDR3 sequence is 13 residues long. V lost 7 bases, J lost 3 bases, and 12 bases lay in between. The CDR3 coding sequence is TGTGCCATCACCCCACAGGATCACTATGGCTACACCTTC. It yields the protein CAITPQDHYGYTF.

With regard to this clone: Being one base from a much bigger clone, this may be a read error. CDR3 in DNA: TGTGCCAGCAGCTGGGAAGAGACCCAGTACTTC. Its protein product is CASSWEETQYF. The chain carries TRBV7-9 and TRBJ2-5; D uncertain. This CDR3 is 11 amino acids long. V lost 4 bases to trimming and J lost 3 bases, with 3 bases between them. CDR1 is SEHNR, CDR2 FQNEAQ, per germline (reference sequence).